This T cell receptor beta chain was obtained from a study of T cells in Graves' hyperthyroidism and ophthalmopathy. General study results and limits: A model of 13 V-J pairs discriminated ophthalmopathy from stable hyperthyroidism.

What was amplified from RNA transcripts were TCR beta CDR3 regions. The TCR CDR3 first-round RT-PCR relied on the HTBI primer set. Via MiXCR, TCRdb re-called the multiplex PCR reads, giving one row per CDR3 protein. The table records under 350,000 distinct CDR3 sequences, about 20% of them present only once. Newly diagnosed hyperthyroidism, duration under 2 months, in patients aged 18 to 65. Diagnoses rested on clinical symptoms, serum thyroxine and TRAb, thyroid ultrasound and orbital computed tomography. As for this clonotype: Its target is unknown.

Source material: blood. This sequence originates from a woman aged 45-65 years with Graves' hyperthyroidism.

CDR3 residues: CATINSGNYGYTF. CDR3 DNA: TGTGCCACCATAAATTCAGGGAACTATGGCTACACCTTC. J is TRBJ1-2 and V is TRBV10-3; D is perhaps TRBD1 (5 bases). The germline CDR1 and CDR2 sequences are ENHRY and SYGVKD. The CDR3 contains 13 residues. V lost 10 bases and J 2 bases, leaving 14 bases between the germline ends.